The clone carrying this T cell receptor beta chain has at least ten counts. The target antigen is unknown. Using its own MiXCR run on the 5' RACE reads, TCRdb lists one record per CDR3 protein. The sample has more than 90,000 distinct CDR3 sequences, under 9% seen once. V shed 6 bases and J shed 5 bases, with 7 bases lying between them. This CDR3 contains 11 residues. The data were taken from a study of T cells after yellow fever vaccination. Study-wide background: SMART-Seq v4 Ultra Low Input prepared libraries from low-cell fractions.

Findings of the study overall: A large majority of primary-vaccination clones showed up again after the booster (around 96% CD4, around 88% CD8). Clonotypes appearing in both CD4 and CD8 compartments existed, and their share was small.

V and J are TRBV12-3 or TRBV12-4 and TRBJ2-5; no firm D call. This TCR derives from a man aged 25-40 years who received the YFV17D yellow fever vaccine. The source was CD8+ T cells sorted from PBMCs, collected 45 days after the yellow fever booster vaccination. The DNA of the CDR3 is TGTGCCAGCAGGTTGGGGGAGACCCAGTACTTC. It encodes CASRLGETQYF.